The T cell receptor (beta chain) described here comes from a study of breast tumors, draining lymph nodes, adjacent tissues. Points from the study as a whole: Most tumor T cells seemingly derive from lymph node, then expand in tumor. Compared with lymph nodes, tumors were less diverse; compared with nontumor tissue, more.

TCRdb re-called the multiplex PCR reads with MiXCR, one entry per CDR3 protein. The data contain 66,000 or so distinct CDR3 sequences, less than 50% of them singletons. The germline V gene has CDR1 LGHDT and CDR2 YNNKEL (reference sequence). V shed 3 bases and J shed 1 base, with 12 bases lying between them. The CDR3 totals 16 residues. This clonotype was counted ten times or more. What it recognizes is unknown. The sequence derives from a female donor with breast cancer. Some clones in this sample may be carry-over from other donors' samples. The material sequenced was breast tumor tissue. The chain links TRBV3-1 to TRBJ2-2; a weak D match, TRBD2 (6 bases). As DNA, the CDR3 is TGTGCCAGCAGCCACCTCCTAGCGAGGAACACCGGGGAGCTGTTTTTT. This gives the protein CASSHLLARNTGELFF.